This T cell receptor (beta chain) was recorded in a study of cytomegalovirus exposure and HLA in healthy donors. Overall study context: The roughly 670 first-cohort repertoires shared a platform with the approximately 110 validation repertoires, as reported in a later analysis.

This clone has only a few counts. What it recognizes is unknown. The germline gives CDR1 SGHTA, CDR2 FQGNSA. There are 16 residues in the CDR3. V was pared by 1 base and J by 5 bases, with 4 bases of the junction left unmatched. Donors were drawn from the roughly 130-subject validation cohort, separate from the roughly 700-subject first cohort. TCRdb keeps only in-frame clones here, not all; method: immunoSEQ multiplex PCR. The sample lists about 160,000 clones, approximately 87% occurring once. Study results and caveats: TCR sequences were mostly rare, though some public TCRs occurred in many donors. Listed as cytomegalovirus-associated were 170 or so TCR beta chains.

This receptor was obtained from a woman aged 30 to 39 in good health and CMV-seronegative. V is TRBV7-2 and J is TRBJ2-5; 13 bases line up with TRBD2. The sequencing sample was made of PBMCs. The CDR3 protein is CASSLGGTSGAETQYF. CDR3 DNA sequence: TGTGCCAGCAGCTTAGGTGGGACTAGCGGGGCGGAGACCCAGTACTTC.